The rows below give T cell receptor beta chains drawn from one sample of a study of T cell responses to AZD1222 COVID-19 vaccine. The protocol was immunoSEQ multiplex PCR, while the TCRdb copy is restricted to in-frame clones and leaves out a portion. The profile covers about 200,000 clones, with over 85% appearing a single time and around 1% taken by the ten largest. The material sequenced was peripheral blood, taken 28 days after the second AZD1222 dose. These TCRs come from an adult who received the AZD1222 COVID-19 vaccine. Each CDR3 is given with its conserved first and last residue. D genes are given only for firm matches. Clone sizes are given selectively: once, few, many, or a class where the clone is expanded.

len: 13; d_gene: -; j_gene: TRBJ1-3; abundance: -; v_gene: TRBV9; CDR3nt: TGTGCCAGCAGCGTTGATTATGGAAACACCATATATTTT; CDR3aa: CASSVDYGNTIYF
len: 15; d_gene: TRBD1; j_gene: TRBJ2-2; abundance: -; v_gene: TRBV5-1; CDR3nt: TGCGCCAGCAGCCGGGACAGGGTAACGACCGGGGAGCTGTTTTTT; CDR3aa: CASSRDRVTTGELFF
len: 15; d_gene: -; j_gene: TRBJ2-1; abundance: -; v_gene: TRBV6-2/TRBV6-3; CDR3nt: TGTGCCAGCAGTTACGGGACAATTATATACAATGAGCAGTTCTTC; CDR3aa: CASSYGTIIYNEQFF
len: 15; d_gene: -; j_gene: TRBJ1-4; abundance: -; v_gene: TRBV6-1; CDR3nt: TGTGCCAGCAGTGATGTGTACGGTCCTAATGAAAAACTGTTTTTT; CDR3aa: CASSDVYGPNEKLFF
len: 15; d_gene: TRBD1; j_gene: TRBJ1-5; abundance: -; v_gene: TRBV2; CDR3nt: TGTGCCAGCAGTAAGGGGACAGGGGGAGGTCAGCCCCAGCATTTT; CDR3aa: CASSKGTGGGQPQHF
len: 17; d_gene: TRBD1; j_gene: TRBJ1-3; abundance: -; v_gene: TRBV5-4; CDR3nt: TGTGCCAGCAGCAGGGACCTGACAGGGGGCTCCGGAAACACCATATATTTT; CDR3aa: CASSRDLTGGSGNTIYF
len: 13; d_gene: -; j_gene: TRBJ1-1; abundance: -; v_gene: TRBV27; CDR3nt: TGTGCCAGCAGTCTAAGCTTGAACACTGAAGCTTTCTTT; CDR3aa: CASSLSLNTEAFF
len: 15; d_gene: TRBD1; j_gene: TRBJ1-5; abundance: -; v_gene: TRBV18; CDR3nt: TGTGCCAGCTCAGCCCCCGGGACAGGGAATCAGCCCCAGCATTTT; CDR3aa: CASSAPGTGNQPQHF
len: 13; d_gene: -; j_gene: TRBJ2-7; abundance: -; v_gene: TRBV14; CDR3nt: TGTGCCAGCAGCATGGGTGGGTCTTACGAGCAGTACTTC; CDR3aa: CASSMGGSYEQYF
len: 13; d_gene: -; j_gene: TRBJ2-5; abundance: -; v_gene: TRBV6-2/TRBV6-3; CDR3nt: TGTGCCAGCAGCAAGGGGCGGGGGCAGGCCCAGTACTTC; CDR3aa: CASSKGRGQAQYF
len: 17; d_gene: TRBD2; j_gene: TRBJ2-1; abundance: -; v_gene: TRBV3-1/TRBV3-2; CDR3nt: TGTGCCAGCAGCCAGCTCCCGGGACTAGCGGGGGGCATAGGCACGTTCTTC; CDR3aa: CASSQLPGLAGGIGTFF
len: 15; d_gene: -; j_gene: TRBJ1-2; abundance: -; v_gene: TRBV29-1; CDR3nt: TGCAGCGTTGAAGATTGGACGGGCTACTACCATGGCTACACCTTC; CDR3aa: CSVEDWTGYYHGYTF
len: 14; d_gene: TRBD1; j_gene: TRBJ1-5; abundance: -; v_gene: TRBV28; CDR3nt: TGTGCCAGCAGTTGGTCAAGGGGACAGCAGCCCCAGCATTTT; CDR3aa: CASSWSRGQQPQHF
len: 14; d_gene: -; j_gene: TRBJ2-7; abundance: -; v_gene: TRBV28; CDR3nt: TGTGCCAGCAGTTTTCCAGCCTACTCCTACGAGCAGTACTTC; CDR3aa: CASSFPAYSYEQYF
len: 15; d_gene: -; j_gene: TRBJ1-4; abundance: -; v_gene: TRBV25-1; CDR3nt: TGTGCCAGCAGTGACGGACAGATTCTTAATGAAAAACTGTTTTTT; CDR3aa: CASSDGQILNEKLFF
len: 14; d_gene: -; j_gene: TRBJ1-5; abundance: -; v_gene: TRBV6-5; CDR3nt: TGTGCCAGCAGTTACGGGAGGGGCAATCAGCCCCAGCATTTT; CDR3aa: CASSYGRGNQPQHF
len: 15; d_gene: TRBD1; j_gene: TRBJ1-2; abundance: -; v_gene: TRBV18; CDR3nt: TGTGCCAGCTCACCCATGGGACAGGGCGACTATGGCTACACCTTC; CDR3aa: CASSPMGQGDYGYTF
len: 15; d_gene: -; j_gene: TRBJ1-2; abundance: -; v_gene: TRBV7-9; CDR3nt: TGTGCCAGCAGCTTAAGGGGGGGAGAAAACTATGGCTACACCTTC; CDR3aa: CASSLRGGENYGYTF
len: 11; d_gene: -; j_gene: TRBJ1-1; abundance: -; v_gene: TRBV12-3/TRBV12-4; CDR3nt: TGTGCCAGCAGCCCAATCACTGAAGCTTTCTTT; CDR3aa: CASSPITEAFF
len: 13; d_gene: -; j_gene: TRBJ1-2; abundance: once; v_gene: TRBV20-1; CDR3nt: TGCAGTGCTAGTGTCGGGGGGCGGTGGGGCTACACCTTC; CDR3aa: CSASVGGRWGYTF
len: 15; d_gene: -; j_gene: TRBJ2-2; abundance: -; v_gene: TRBV4-1; CDR3nt: TGCGCCAGCAGCCAATATCTACCGGGCGTCTCCGTTCTGTTTTTT; CDR3aa: CASSQYLPGVSVLFF
len: 16; d_gene: TRBD1; j_gene: TRBJ1-5; abundance: once; v_gene: TRBV27; CDR3nt: TGTGCCAGCAGTATATCCACCGGGACAGGGATTCAGCCCCAGCATTTT; CDR3aa: CASSISTGTGIQPQHF
len: 12; d_gene: -; j_gene: TRBJ1-2; abundance: -; v_gene: TRBV30; CDR3nt: TGTGCCTGGAGTTCGGGGGGCTATGGCTACACCTTC; CDR3aa: CAWSSGGYGYTF
len: 16; d_gene: -; j_gene: TRBJ2-1; abundance: -; v_gene: TRBV18; CDR3nt: TGTGCCAGCTCACTTGAGGACTACCGTCTTCGAAATGAGCAGTTCTTC; CDR3aa: CASSLEDYRLRNEQFF
len: 13; d_gene: -; j_gene: TRBJ1-1; abundance: -; v_gene: TRBV11-3; CDR3nt: TGTGCCAGCAGCTTAGGCACCCACACTGAAGCTTTCTTT; CDR3aa: CASSLGTHTEAFF
len: 17; d_gene: TRBD1; j_gene: TRBJ2-6; abundance: -; v_gene: TRBV14; CDR3nt: TGTGCCAGCAGCCCCGGGACAGGTACCTCTGGGGCCAACGTCCTGACTTTC; CDR3aa: CASSPGTGTSGANVLTF
len: 13; d_gene: -; j_gene: TRBJ2-7; abundance: -; v_gene: TRBV11-3; CDR3nt: TGTGCCAGCAGCTTGAGGTCTGGGAACGAGCAGTACTTC; CDR3aa: CASSLRSGNEQYF
len: 15; d_gene: -; j_gene: TRBJ1-2; abundance: once; v_gene: TRBV11-2; CDR3nt: TGTGCCAGCAGCTTAGGGGGTGCGGTGGAGTATGGCTACACCTTC; CDR3aa: CASSLGGAVEYGYTF
len: 15; d_gene: TRBD1; j_gene: TRBJ2-7; abundance: -; v_gene: TRBV19; CDR3nt: TGTGCCAGTAGTATCTCGGGACAGGGGACCTACGAGCAGTACTTC; CDR3aa: CASSISGQGTYEQYF
len: 14; d_gene: -; j_gene: TRBJ1-1; abundance: -; v_gene: TRBV5-5; CDR3nt: TGTGCCAGCAGCTCAGCGTGGGGGAGAACTGAAGCTTTCTTT; CDR3aa: CASSSAWGRTEAFF
len: 14; d_gene: -; j_gene: TRBJ1-1; abundance: -; v_gene: TRBV11-2; CDR3nt: TGTGCCAGCAGCCCCCAGGGTGGGGGCACTGAAGCTTTCTTT; CDR3aa: CASSPQGGGTEAFF
len: 15; d_gene: TRBD1; j_gene: TRBJ1-2; abundance: -; v_gene: TRBV4-1; CDR3nt: TGCGCCAGCAGCCAAAACCGACAGGGCGCCTATGGCTACACCTTC; CDR3aa: CASSQNRQGAYGYTF
len: 15; d_gene: -; j_gene: TRBJ1-4; abundance: -; v_gene: TRBV5-1; CDR3nt: TGCGCCAGCAAACTTAACAGGGCAACTAATGAAAAACTGTTTTTT; CDR3aa: CASKLNRATNEKLFF